This T cell receptor (beta chain) was sequenced for a study of cytomegalovirus exposure and HLA in healthy donors. Turning to this clone: Its antigen is still unknown.

Overall study results and limits: Apparent HLA restriction characterized most CMV-associated TCR beta chains in a later analysis.

In the PCR, 60 Vbeta and 13 Jbeta primers were used. Only in-frame clones appear in the TCRdb table, and some are missing; sequencing was by immunoSEQ multiplex PCR. The table shows about 170,000 clones, with roughly 70% occurring only once. Sequenced input: PBMCs. The clonotype originates from a woman in her forties or fifties in good health and CMV-seropositive.

The CDR3 bases are TGCGCCAGCAGCCAAGGGTCCTACAGGTACATGAACACTGAAGCTTTCTTT. Translated, it gives CASSQGSYRYMNTEAFF. V is TRBV4-1 and J is TRBJ1-1; tentatively, D is TRBD1 (5 bases). Trimming stripped 1 base from V and 0 bases from J, with 15 bases between. Germline V gene lookup returns CDR1 MGHRA and CDR2 YSYEKL. The CDR3 has 17 amino acids.